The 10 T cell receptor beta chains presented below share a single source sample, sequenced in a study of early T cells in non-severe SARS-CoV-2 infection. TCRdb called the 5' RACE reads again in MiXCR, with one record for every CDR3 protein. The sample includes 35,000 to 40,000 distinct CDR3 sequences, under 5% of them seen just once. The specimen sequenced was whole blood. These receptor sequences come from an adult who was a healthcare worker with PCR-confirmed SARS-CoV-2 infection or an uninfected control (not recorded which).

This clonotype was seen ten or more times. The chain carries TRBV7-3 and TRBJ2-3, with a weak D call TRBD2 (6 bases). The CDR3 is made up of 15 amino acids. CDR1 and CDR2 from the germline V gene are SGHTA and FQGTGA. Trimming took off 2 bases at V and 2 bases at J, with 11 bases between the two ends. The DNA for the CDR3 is TGTGCCAGCAGCTTAGGCGGAGGGCCCACAGATACGCAGTATTTT. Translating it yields CASSLGGGPTDTQYF. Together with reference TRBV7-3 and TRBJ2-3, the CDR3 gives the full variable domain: GAGVSQTPSNKVTEKGKYVELRCDPISGHTALYWYRQSLGQGPEFLIYFQGTGAADDSGLPNDRFFAVRPEGSVSTLKIQRTERGDSAVYLCASSLGGGPTDTQYFGPGTRLTVL.

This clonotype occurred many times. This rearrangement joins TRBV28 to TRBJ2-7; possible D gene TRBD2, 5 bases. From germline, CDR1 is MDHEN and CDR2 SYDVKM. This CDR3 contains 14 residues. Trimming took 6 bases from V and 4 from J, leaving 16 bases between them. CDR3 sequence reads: CASSDTEGPYEQYF. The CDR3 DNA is TGTGCCAGCAGCGATACAGAGGGCCCGTACGAGCAGTACTTC.

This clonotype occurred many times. Written as DNA, the CDR3 is TGCGCCAGCAGCCAAGATGTTATTCAGCCCCAGCATTTT. Its translation: CASSQDVIQPQHF. V usage is TRBV4-3 and J usage is TRBJ1-5; no definite D call. The germline V gene has CDR1 LGHNA and CDR2 YSLEER. This CDR3 has 13 residues. V was trimmed by 0 bases and J by 6 bases, leaving 6 bases between them.

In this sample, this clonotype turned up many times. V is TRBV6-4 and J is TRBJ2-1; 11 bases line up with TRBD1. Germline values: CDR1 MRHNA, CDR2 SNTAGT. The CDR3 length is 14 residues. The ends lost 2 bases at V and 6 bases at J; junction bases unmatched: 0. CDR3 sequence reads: CASSDGTGGNEQFF. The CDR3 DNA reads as TGTGCCAGCAGTGACGGGACAGGGGGCAATGAGCAGTTCTTC.

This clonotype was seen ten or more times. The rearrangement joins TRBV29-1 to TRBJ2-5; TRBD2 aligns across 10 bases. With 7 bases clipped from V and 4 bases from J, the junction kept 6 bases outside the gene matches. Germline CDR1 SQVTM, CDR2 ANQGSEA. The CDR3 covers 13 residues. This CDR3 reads CSAGTSERETQYF. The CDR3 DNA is TGCAGCGCGGGGACTAGCGAGCGAGAGACCCAGTACTTC.

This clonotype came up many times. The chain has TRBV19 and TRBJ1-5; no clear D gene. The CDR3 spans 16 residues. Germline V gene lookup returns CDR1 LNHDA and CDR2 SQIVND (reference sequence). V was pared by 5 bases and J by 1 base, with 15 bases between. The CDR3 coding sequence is TGTGCCAGTAGTTTACAGTACTCAACAAGCAATCAGCCCCAGCATTTT. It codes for CASSLQYSTSNQPQHF.

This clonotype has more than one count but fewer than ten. The CDR3 loop is CASSSHPGQGAVGELFF. For the CDR3, the DNA is TGTGCCAGCAGTTCTCACCCGGGACAGGGGGCGGTCGGGGAGCTGTTTTTT. The rearrangement uses TRBV6-5 and TRBJ2-2; 12 bases match TRBD1. Unmatched junction bases numbered 10, after V lost 4 bases and J lost 7 bases. The length of the CDR3 is 17 residues. Germline values: CDR1 MNHEY, CDR2 SVGAGI.

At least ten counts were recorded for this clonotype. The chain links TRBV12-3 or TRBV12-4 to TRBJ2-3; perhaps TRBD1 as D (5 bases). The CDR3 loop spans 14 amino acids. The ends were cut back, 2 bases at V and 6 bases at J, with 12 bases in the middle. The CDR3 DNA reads TGTGCCAGCAGTTTAATGGGGCCAAGGGATACGCAGTATTTT. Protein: CASSLMGPRDTQYF.

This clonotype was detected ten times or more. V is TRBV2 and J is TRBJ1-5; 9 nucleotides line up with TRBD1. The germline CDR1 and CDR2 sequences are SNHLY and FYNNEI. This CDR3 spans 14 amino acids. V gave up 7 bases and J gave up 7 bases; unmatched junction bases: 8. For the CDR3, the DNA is TGTGCCAGCAAACAGGGGGCTCAAGTCCAGCCCCAGCATTTT. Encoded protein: CASKQGAQVQPQHF.

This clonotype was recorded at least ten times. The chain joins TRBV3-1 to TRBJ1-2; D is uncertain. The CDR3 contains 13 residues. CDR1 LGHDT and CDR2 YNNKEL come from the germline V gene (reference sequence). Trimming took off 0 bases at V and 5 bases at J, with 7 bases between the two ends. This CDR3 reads CASSQEKGYGYTF. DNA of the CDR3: TGTGCCAGCAGCCAAGAAAAAGGATATGGCTACACCTTC.